Listed here is a single T cell receptor beta chain. These data are taken from a study of shared clonotypes between healthy human individuals. Background on the study: Each donor had three CD4 naive, three CD4 memory, two CD8 naive and one CD8 memory plate.

CD8 memory combined CD45RO+ cells with CCR7-negative CD45RA+ TemRA cells. TCRdb's copy holds only in-frame clones and misses some; the assay was immunoSEQ multiplex PCR. In the table there are 100,000 to 120,000 clones, roughly 70% of which are singletons. The sequencing sample was made of memory CD8+ T cells sorted from blood. Subset here: CD45RO+ cells pooled with CCR7-negative TemRA cells. The TCR sequence derives from a woman in her twenties or thirties in good health.

The CDR3 DNA follows: TGTGCCAGCAGCTGGTTCGCCGGGGAGACCCAGTACTTC. This translates into CASSWFAGETQYF. V and J are TRBV5-6 and TRBJ2-5; D gene uncertain. There are 13 residues in the CDR3. The V end was cut by 3 bases, the J end by 5 bases, with 11 bases between. CDR1 is SGHDT and CDR2 is YYEEEE in the germline V gene.